These 14 T cell receptor beta chains came from one sample sequenced in a study of cytomegalovirus exposure and HLA in healthy donors. The PCR was carried out with 60 Vbeta primers and 13 Jbeta primers. The assay was immunoSEQ multiplex PCR, and TCRdb's table has in-frame clones only and misses some. The sample records about 180,000 clones, approximately 84% being singletons. The source material was PBMCs. The receptor set was obtained from a boy aged 2 to 9 in good health and CMV-seronegative.

The CDR3 DNA sequence: TGTGCCAGCAGCTCCCTGGGAGCTAGCTCTGGAAACACCATATATTTT. This encodes CASSSLGASSGNTIYF. This chain links TRBV7-2 with TRBJ1-3; the D is unclear. The length of the CDR3 is 16 residues. CDR1 and CDR2 (germline): SGHTA, FQGNSA. Deletions cut 4 bases from V and 0 bases from J, with 13 bases between.

This clone was recorded only once. The chain uses TRBV11-2 and TRBJ2-7, with 7 nucleotides matching TRBD1. Germline V gene sequence: CDR1 SGHAT, CDR2 FQNNGV. This CDR3 has 15 residues. With V trimmed by 5 bases and J by 2 bases, 9 bases remained unmatched. The CDR3 DNA sequence: TGTGCCAGCAGCACCAGGGGGTTGCCCACCTACGAGCAGTACTTC. The encoded protein is CASSTRGLPTYEQYF.

This sequence joins TRBV14 and TRBJ1-1; 9 nucleotides align to TRBD1. V lost 3 bases and J lost 4; bases outside the gene matches: 3. There are 14 residues in the CDR3. From germline, CDR1 is SGHDN and CDR2 FVKESK. The CDR3 DNA is TGTGCCAGCAGCCAGTGGGACAGGGCCACTGAAGCTTTCTTT. This gives the protein CASSQWDRATEAFF.

The chain recombines TRBV14 with TRBJ1-1, with a tentative D call TRBD1 (5 bases). V gave up 4 bases and J gave up 7 bases, with 13 bases separating them. CDR3 length equals 13 residues. CDR1 and CDR2 from the germline V gene are SGHDN and FVKESK. The CDR3: CASSRLGALEAFF. CDR3 bases: TGTGCCAGCAGCCGGTTAGGGGCGCTTGAAGCTTTCTTT.

The V call is TRBV29-1, the J call TRBJ1-3; D remains ambiguous. CDR3 length: 14 amino acids. The germline V gene has CDR1 SQVTM and CDR2 ANQGSEA. Trimming removed 4 bases at V and 1 base at J, with 11 bases between. The CDR3 region is CSVGPSGSGNTIYF. In DNA, the CDR3 is TGCAGCGTTGGACCCAGCGGGTCTGGAAACACCATATATTTT.

The chain carries TRBV9 and TRBJ2-2, with 9 positions matching TRBD1. The CDR3 consists of 15 residues. V gave up 2 bases and J gave up 6 bases; unmatched junction bases: 5. Looked up from germline, CDR1 is SGDLS and CDR2 is YYNGEE. CDR3 nucleotide sequence: TGTGCCAGCAGCGTGGGGACAGGGAGGGCCGGGGAGCTGTTTTTT. This sequence encodes CASSVGTGRAGELFF.

This chain joins TRBV2 and TRBJ1-1; tentatively, D is TRBD1 (5 bases). V lost 6 bases and J 6 bases, leaving 5 bases between the germline ends. The CDR3 extends over 10 amino acids. Germline loops: CDR1 SNHLY, CDR2 FYNNEI. The CDR3 loop reads CASRGPEAFF. The DNA for the CDR3 is TGTGCCAGCAGGGGGCCTGAAGCTTTCTTT.

The chain combines TRBV7-3 with TRBJ1-1; 9 positions match TRBD1. Unmatched junction bases numbered 5, after V lost 4 bases and J lost 2 bases. The CDR3 consists of 15 residues. Germline loops: CDR1 SGHTA, CDR2 FQGTGA. CDR3: CASSSGQGLNTEAFF. CDR3 nucleotide sequence: TGTGCCAGCAGCTCGGGACAGGGATTAAACACTGAAGCTTTCTTT.

The genes are TRBV4-1 and TRBJ1-2; 10 nucleotides match TRBD1. The V gene's germline CDR1 is MGHRA and CDR2 YSYEKL. The CDR3 loop spans 14 amino acids. With 1 base clipped from V and 6 bases from J, the junction kept 2 bases outside the gene matches. CDR3 protein: CASSQVTGGHGYTF. As DNA, the CDR3 is TGCGCCAGCAGCCAAGTGACAGGGGGCCATGGCTACACCTTC.

The J gene is TRBJ2-1, the V gene TRBV7-2, with TRBD1 matching over 8 bases. CDR1 and CDR2 from the germline V gene are SGHTA and FQGNSA. The CDR3 consists of 18 residues. Losses at the gene ends were 4 bases for V and 5 bases for J; bases not matched to a gene: 16. The CDR3 sequence: CASSSRTGPAPHNNEQFF. CDR3 in DNA: TGTGCCAGCAGCTCCAGGACAGGGCCGGCTCCTCACAACAATGAGCAGTTCTTC.

This chain links TRBV28 with TRBJ1-1; TRBD1 agrees at 7 bases. The CDR3 sequence is 15 residues long. In germline, CDR1 is MDHEN, CDR2 SYDVKM. V shed 6 bases, J shed 4 bases, and the junction held 11 bases outside the gene matches. The CDR3 coding sequence is TGTGCCAGCAGAACTACAGGGGTTGGGAGCACTGAAGCTTTCTTT. Translating gives CASRTTGVGSTEAFF.

This clone was seen more than once but under ten times. This chain uses TRBV2 with TRBJ2-1, with TRBD2 matching over 14 bases. Trimming cost V 7 bases and J 3 bases; bases outside gene matches: 2. Germline CDR1 reads SNHLY; CDR2 reads FYNNEI. There are 15 residues in the CDR3. CDR3 amino acids: CASTGLAGVYNEQFF. Here the CDR3 DNA reads TGTGCCAGCACGGGACTAGCGGGAGTCTACAATGAGCAGTTCTTC.

The chain joins TRBV2 to TRBJ1-2, with a tentative D call TRBD1 (5 bases). V shed 2 bases and J shed 3 bases, with 7 bases lying between them. Germline loops: CDR1 SNHLY, CDR2 FYNNEI. The CDR3 length is 13 residues. The DNA for the CDR3 is TGTGCCAGCAGTGAACAGGGCCACTATGGCTACACCTTC. This codes for CASSEQGHYGYTF. Drawing the rest from reference TRBV2 and TRBJ1-2, the complete variable domain is EPEVTQTPSHQVTQMGQEVILRCVPISNHLYFYWYRQILGQKVEFLVSFYNNEISEKSEIFDDQFSVERPDGSNFTLKIRSTKLEDSAMYFCASSEQGHYGYTFGSGTRLTVV.

This clone was found a few times. The J gene is TRBJ2-3, the V gene TRBV5-4; 8 positions agree with TRBD1. This CDR3 has 14 amino acids. The germline V gene encodes CDR1 SGHNT and CDR2 YYREEE (reference sequence). After removal of 4 bases from V and 4 bases from J, the junction contained 5 bases not matched to a gene. CDR3 amino acids: CASSMTGASDTQYF. CDR3 DNA sequence: TGTGCCAGCAGCATGACAGGGGCTTCAGATACGCAGTATTTT.